This TCR beta chain was profiled in a study of T cell responses to AZD1222 COVID-19 vaccine. Study summary: Samples with a second dose at about 4 or about 12 weeks were pooled together. Study-level points and caveats: The donors showed a predominance of white British ancestry and of females, with possible underestimation of clonal diversity. Repertoires were collected only later (after the peak T cell response had occurred).

V gave up 2 bases and J gave up 7 bases, with 12 bases separating them. CDR1 and CDR2 (germline): SGHTA, FQGNSA. The CDR3 has 15 residues. As to this clone: Antigen unknown.

Generated by immunoSEQ multiplex PCR, the TCRdb table keeps only in-frame clones and is missing some. The table includes approximately 160,000 clones, under 95% detected once. This TCR was sampled from an adult in good health. V usage is TRBV7-2 and J usage is TRBJ1-6; maybe TRBD1 (6 bases). The sequenced sample was peripheral blood, obtained on day 0 of AZD1222 vaccination. CDR3 DNA sequence: TGTGCCAGCAGCTTAAATCCAGGGGCCAATTCACCCCTCCACTTT. Amino acids: CASSLNPGANSPLHF.